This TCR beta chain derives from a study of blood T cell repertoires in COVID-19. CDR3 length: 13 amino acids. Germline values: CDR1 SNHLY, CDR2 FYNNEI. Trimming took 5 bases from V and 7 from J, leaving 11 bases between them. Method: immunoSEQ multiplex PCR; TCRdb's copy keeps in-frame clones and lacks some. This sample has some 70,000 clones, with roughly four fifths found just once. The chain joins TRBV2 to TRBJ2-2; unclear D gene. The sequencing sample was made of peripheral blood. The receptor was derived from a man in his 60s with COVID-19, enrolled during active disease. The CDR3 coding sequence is TGTGCCAGCAGTTTCTCTTTTCTCGGGGAGCTGTTTTTT. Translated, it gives CASSFSFLGELFF.